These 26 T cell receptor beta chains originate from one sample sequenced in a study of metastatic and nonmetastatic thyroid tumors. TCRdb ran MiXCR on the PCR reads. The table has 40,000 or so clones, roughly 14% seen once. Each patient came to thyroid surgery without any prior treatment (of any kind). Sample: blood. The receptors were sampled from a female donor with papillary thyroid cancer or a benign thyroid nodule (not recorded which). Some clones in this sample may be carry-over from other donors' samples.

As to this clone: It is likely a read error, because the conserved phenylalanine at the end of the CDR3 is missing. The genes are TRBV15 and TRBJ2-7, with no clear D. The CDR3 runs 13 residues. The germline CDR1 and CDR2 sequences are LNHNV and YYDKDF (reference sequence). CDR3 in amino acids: CANSRLPGGEQYL. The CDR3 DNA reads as TGTGCCAACAGCCGACTCCCAGGTGGCGAGCAGTACTTA.

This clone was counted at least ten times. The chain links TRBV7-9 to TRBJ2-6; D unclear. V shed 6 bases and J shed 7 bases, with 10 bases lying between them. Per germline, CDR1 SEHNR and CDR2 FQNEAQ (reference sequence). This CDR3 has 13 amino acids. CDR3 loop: CASRTSLANVLTF. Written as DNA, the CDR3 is TGTGCCAGCAGGACAAGCCTCGCCAACGTCCTGACTTTC.

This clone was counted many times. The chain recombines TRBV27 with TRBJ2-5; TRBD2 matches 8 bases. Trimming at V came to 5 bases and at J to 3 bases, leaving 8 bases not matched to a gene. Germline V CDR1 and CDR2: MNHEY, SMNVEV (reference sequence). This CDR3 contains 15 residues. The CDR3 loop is CASSRRLAKEETQYF. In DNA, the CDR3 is TGTGCCAGCAGTAGAAGACTAGCGAAGGAAGAGACCCAGTACTTC.

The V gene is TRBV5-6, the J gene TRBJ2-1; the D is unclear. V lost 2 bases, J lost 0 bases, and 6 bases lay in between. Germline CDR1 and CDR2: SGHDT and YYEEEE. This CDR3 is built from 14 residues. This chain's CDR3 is CASSFRASYNEQFF. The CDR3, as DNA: TGTGCCAGCAGCTTCCGGGCCTCCTACAATGAGCAGTTCTTC.

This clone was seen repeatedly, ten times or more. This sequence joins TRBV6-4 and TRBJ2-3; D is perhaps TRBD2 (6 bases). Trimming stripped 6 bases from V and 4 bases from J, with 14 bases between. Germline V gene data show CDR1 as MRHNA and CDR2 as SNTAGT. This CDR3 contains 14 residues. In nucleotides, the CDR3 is TGTGCCAGCAGGGAGACTAGTTGGGCAGATACGCAGTATTTT. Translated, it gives CASRETSWADTQYF.

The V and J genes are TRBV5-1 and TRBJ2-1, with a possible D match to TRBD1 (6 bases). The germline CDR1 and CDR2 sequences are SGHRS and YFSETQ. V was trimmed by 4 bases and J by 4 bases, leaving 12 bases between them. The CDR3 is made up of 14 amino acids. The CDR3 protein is CASSAEDRYNEQFF. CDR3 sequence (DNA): TGCGCCAGCAGCGCAGAAGACAGGTACAATGAGCAGTTCTTC.

The CDR3 nucleotides are TGTGCCAGCAGTGCAGAGGTCCGAGGGACGCAGTATTTT. It yields the protein CASSAEVRGTQYF. This chain joins TRBV14 and TRBJ2-3; D possibly corresponds to TRBD2 (5 bases). This CDR3 is built from 13 residues. V gave up 6 bases and J gave up 9 bases, with 16 bases separating them. Germline CDR1 SGHDN, CDR2 FVKESK.

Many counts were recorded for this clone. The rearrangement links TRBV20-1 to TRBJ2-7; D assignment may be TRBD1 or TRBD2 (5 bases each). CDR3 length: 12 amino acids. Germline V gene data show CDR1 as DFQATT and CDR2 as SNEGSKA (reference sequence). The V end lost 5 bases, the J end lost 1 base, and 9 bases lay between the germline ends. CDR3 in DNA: TGCAGTGCTCGGGACGGTTCCTACGAGCAGTACTTC. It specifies CSARDGSYEQYF.

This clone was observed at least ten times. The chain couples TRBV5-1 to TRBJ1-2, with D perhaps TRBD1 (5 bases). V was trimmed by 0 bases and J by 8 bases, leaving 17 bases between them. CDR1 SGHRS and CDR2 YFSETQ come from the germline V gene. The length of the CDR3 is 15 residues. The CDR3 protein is CASSLAEVQGKGYTF. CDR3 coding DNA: TGCGCCAGCAGCTTGGCCGAGGTCCAGGGTAAAGGCTACACCTTC.

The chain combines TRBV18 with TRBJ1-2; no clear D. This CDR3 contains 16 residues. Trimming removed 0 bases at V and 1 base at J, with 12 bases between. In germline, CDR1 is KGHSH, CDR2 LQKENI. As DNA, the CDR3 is TGTGCCAGCTCACCACCTCAGAACAGAATTAACTATGGCTACACCTTC. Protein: CASSPPQNRINYGYTF.

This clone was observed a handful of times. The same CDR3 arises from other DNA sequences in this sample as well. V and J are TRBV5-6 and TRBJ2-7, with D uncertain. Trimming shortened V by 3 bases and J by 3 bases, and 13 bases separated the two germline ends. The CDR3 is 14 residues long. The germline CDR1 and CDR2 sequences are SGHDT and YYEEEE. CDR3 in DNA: TGTGCCAGCAGCTCGTACCATACGTTCTACGAGCAGTACTTC. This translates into CASSSYHTFYEQYF. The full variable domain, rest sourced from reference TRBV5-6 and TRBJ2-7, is DAGVTQSPTHLIKTRGQQVTLRCSPKSGHDTVSWYQQALGQGPQFIFQYYEEEERQRGNFPDRFSGHQFPNYSSELNVNALLLGDSALYLCASSSYHTFYEQYFGPGTRLTVT.

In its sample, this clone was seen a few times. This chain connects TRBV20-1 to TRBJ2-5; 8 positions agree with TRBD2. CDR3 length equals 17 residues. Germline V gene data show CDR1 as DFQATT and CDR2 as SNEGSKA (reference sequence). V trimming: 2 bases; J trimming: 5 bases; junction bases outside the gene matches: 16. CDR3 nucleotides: TGCAGTGCTAGAAAGGCGGGAGCGGGAGTCCGTGGGGAGACCCAGTACTTC. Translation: CSARKAGAGVRGETQYF.

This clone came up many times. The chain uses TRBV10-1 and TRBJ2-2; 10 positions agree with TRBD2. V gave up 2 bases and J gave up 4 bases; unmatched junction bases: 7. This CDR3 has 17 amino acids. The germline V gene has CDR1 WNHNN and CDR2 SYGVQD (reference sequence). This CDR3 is CASSETQAGGLTGELFF. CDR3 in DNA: TGCGCCAGCAGTGAGACCCAAGCGGGAGGGCTCACCGGGGAGCTGTTTTTT.

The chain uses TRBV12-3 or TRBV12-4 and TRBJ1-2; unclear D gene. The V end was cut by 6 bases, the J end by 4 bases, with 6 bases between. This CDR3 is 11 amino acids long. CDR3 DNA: TGTGCCAGCAGGGGCTTCTATGGCTACACCTTC. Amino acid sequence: CASRGFYGYTF.

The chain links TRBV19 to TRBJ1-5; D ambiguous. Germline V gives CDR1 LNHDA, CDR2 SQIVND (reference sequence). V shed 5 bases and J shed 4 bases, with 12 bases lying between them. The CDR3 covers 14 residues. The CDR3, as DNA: TGTGCCAGTAGTGGGTTGGCTGGGAATCAGCCCCAGCATTTT. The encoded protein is CASSGLAGNQPQHF.

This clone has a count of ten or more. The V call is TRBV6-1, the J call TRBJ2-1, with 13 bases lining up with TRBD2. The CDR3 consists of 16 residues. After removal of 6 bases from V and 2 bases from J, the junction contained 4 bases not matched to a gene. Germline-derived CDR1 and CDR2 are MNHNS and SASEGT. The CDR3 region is CASSRLAGGTYNEQFF. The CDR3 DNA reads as TGTGCCAGCAGCCGACTAGCGGGAGGCACCTACAATGAGCAGTTCTTC.

The CDR3 DNA follows: TGCGCCAGCAGCTTGTCTGGACAGGGCGGCTATGGCTACACCTTC. Translating gives CASSLSGQGGYGYTF. The J gene is TRBJ1-2, the V gene TRBV5-1, with 8 positions matching TRBD1. CDR3 length: 15 residues. The ends lost 1 base at V and 4 bases at J; junction bases unmatched: 6. CDR1 is SGHRS, CDR2 YFSETQ, per germline.

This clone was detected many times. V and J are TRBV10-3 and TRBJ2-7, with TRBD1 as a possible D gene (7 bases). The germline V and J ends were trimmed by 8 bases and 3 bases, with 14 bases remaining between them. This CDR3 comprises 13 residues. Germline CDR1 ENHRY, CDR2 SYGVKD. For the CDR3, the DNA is TGTGCCATCGGGGGGACAGACCTCTACGAGCAGTACTTC. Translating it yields CAIGGTDLYEQYF.

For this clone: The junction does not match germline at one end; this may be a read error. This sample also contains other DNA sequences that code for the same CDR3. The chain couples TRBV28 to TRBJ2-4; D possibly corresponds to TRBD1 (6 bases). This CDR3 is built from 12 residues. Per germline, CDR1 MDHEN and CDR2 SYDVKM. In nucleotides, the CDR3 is TGTGCCAGTAGTTCAACAGGGCCTCGGAGGTACTTC. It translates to CASSSTGPRRYF.

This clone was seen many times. As DNA, the CDR3 is TGTGCCAGCAGCTTTGGGGGACAGGGTAACTATGGCTACACCTTC. Protein product: CASSFGGQGNYGYTF. The genes are TRBV5-8 and TRBJ1-2; 9 nucleotides agree with TRBD1. This CDR3 spans 15 amino acids. V lost 2 bases, J lost 1 base, and 3 bases stayed unmatched. Germline V CDR1 and CDR2: SGHTS, YDEGEE.

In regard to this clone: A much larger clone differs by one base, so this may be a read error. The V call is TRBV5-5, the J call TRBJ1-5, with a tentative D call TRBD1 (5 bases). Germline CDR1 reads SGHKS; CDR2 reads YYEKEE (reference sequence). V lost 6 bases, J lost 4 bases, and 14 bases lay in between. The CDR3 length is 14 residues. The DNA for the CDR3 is TGTGCCAGCATCTTTGGGACGGCTAATCAGCCCCAGCATTTT. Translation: CASIFGTANQPQHF.

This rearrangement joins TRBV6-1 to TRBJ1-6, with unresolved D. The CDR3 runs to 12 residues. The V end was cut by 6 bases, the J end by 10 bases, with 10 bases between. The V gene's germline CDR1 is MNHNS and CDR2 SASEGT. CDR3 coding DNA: TGTGCCAGCAGCAGTGAACCGTCACCCCTCCACTTT. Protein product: CASSSEPSPLHF.

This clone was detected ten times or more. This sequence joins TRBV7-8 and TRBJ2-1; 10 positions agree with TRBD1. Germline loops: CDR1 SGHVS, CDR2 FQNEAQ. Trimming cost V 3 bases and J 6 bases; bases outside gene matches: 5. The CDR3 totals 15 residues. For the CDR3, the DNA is TGTGCCAGCAGCTTTCGGGACAGGGGTGTCAATGAGCAGTTCTTC. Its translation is CASSFRDRGVNEQFF.

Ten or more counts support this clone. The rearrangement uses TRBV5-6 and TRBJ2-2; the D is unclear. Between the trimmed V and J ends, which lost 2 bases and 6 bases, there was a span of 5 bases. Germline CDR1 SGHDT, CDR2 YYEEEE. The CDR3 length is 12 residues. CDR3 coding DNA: TGTGCCAGCAGCTTCGCCCCCGGGGAGCTGTTTTTT. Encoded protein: CASSFAPGELFF.

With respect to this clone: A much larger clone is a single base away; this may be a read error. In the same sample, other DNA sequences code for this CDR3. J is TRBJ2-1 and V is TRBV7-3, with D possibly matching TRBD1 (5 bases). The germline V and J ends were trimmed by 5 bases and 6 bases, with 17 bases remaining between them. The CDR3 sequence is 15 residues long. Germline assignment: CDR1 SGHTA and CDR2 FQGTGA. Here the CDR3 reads CASSLIGVTANEQFF. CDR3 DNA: TGTGCCAGCAGCCTAATAGGGGTGACGGCCAATGAGCAGTTCTTC.

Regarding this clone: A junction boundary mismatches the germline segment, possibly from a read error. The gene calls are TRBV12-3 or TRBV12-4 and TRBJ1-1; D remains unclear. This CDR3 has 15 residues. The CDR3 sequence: CVSSFFASVNTEAFF. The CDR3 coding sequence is TGTGTCAGCAGTTTCTTCGCGTCCGTGAACACTGAAGCTTTCTTT.